This T cell receptor (beta chain) emerged from a study of shared clonotypes between healthy human individuals. Study results and limitations: Non-shared clonotypes displayed generation probabilities falling below those of clonotypes present in all four donors. Clonotype sharing across a few donors was observed for around 5.1% of naive CD4 clonotypes.

Each cell subset's genomic DNA was divided evenly among several immunoSEQ plates. The data were produced by immunoSEQ multiplex PCR, yet TCRdb's version contains in-frame clones alone and is incomplete. The table records 2 million to 3 million clones, approximately 94% of them present only once. As for this clone: The antigen is unknown. Other DNA sequences from this sample encode an identical CDR3 as well.

Germline trimming cut 5 bases from V and 2 bases from J; bases unmatched to any gene: 5. There are 15 residues in the CDR3. Germline V gene data show CDR1 as MNHEY and CDR2 as SMNVEV (reference sequence). Among the donors, all were Caucasian adults who lived in Nashville, Tennessee. The clonotype originates from a man between 18 and 29 years old in good health. Some clones in this sample may be carry-over from other donors' samples. The chain is built from TRBV27 and TRBJ1-5, with TRBD1 matching over 8 bases. The sample comprised naive CD4+ T cells from PBMCs. Subset noted: CD45RA+ positively selected. This chain's CDR3 is CASSSGTGGNQPQHF. The CDR3 DNA reads as TGTGCCAGCAGTAGCGGGACAGGAGGCAATCAGCCCCAGCATTTT.